These 13 T cell receptor beta chains were all obtained from the same sample, sequenced in a study of blood T cell repertoires in COVID-19. Using immunoSEQ multiplex PCR, the repertoire was profiled, and TCRdb retains in-frame clones only, with some absent. The data show 55,000 to 80,000 clones, with more than 75% seen just once and roughly 5% held by the top ten. Sequenced: peripheral blood. The receptors stem from a human donor in a cohort sampled during active COVID-19.

This clone was found once. This chain's CDR3 is CASSLGRGETQYF. CDR3 nucleotides: TGTGCCAGCAGCTTAGGGAGGGGAGAGACCCAGTACTTC. This chain joins TRBV11-2 and TRBJ2-5, with D possibly matching TRBD2 (6 bases). Looked up from germline, CDR1 is SGHAT and CDR2 is FQNNGV. The length of the CDR3 is 13 residues. V was cut by 1 base and J by 4 bases, with 7 bases left in between.

V and J are TRBV19 and TRBJ1-2, with 9 bases aligning to TRBD1. Germline V gives CDR1 LNHDA, CDR2 SQIVND (reference sequence). This CDR3 region has 14 residues. V dropped 6 bases and J dropped 5; count of bases not matched to a gene: 7. CDR3 sequence (DNA): TGTGCCAGTAGCACCGGGACAGGGTGGTATGGCTACACCTTC. Amino acid sequence: CASSTGTGWYGYTF.

This clone was counted ten times or more. The CDR3 protein is CAWSVSRGYTEAFF. CDR3 nucleotide sequence: TGTGCCTGGAGTGTTTCCAGGGGATACACTGAAGCTTTCTTT. The rearrangement uses TRBV30 and TRBJ1-1; tentatively, D is TRBD1 (6 bases). CDR3 length equals 14 residues. V was shortened by 0 bases and J by 3 bases, with 11 bases between the two germline ends. The germline gives CDR1 GTSNPN, CDR2 SVGIG (reference sequence).

The chain is built from TRBV11-2 and TRBJ2-1; the D gene is possibly TRBD1 (7 bases). Germline V gene lookup returns CDR1 SGHAT and CDR2 FQNNGV. This CDR3 has 16 amino acids. Trimming cost V 5 bases and J 2 bases, with 16 bases left between them. This chain's CDR3 is CASSARQGLTYNEQFF. The CDR3 coding sequence is TGTGCCAGCAGCGCCCGACAGGGACTGACCTACAATGAGCAGTTCTTC.

The J gene is TRBJ1-5, the V gene TRBV5-8; 8 bases line up with TRBD1. The CDR3 is 15 amino acids. J lost 2 bases, V lost 8 bases, and 9 bases had no gene match. Germline V lookup: CDR1 SGHTS, CDR2 YDEGEE. The CDR3 here is CASKKDRGGNQPQHF. For the CDR3, the DNA is TGTGCCAGTAAAAAAGACAGGGGTGGCAATCAGCCCCAGCATTTT.

V is TRBV7-9 and J is TRBJ2-5; D may be TRBD1 (5 bases). Germline V CDR1 and CDR2: SEHNR, FQNEAQ (reference sequence). Deletions cut 5 bases from V and 10 bases from J, with 11 bases between. This CDR3 spans 11 amino acids. The CDR3 DNA is TGTGCCAGCAGCCCGGACACTTTCCAGTACTTC. It is translated as CASSPDTFQYF.

This clone was detected only once. The genes are TRBV6-5 and TRBJ1-1, with TRBD1 identical over 7 bases. The CDR3 covers 14 residues. The V gene end was trimmed by 7 bases and the J gene end by 1 base; junction bases not matched to a gene: 6. Germline V gives CDR1 MNHEY, CDR2 SVGAGI. In DNA, the CDR3 is TGTGCCAGCACCCCCGGGACAGCGAACACTGAAGCTTTCTTT. Protein: CASTPGTANTEAFF.

The gene calls are TRBV5-1 and TRBJ1-2; D remains ambiguous. Trimming took off 0 bases at V and 0 bases at J, with 12 bases between the two ends. CDR1 is SGHRS, CDR2 YFSETQ, per germline. The CDR3 is made up of 16 amino acids. The CDR3 protein is CASSLDPSGTNYGYTF. CDR3 DNA: TGCGCCAGCAGCTTGGACCCATCGGGGACTAACTATGGCTACACCTTC.

The chain couples TRBV5-1 to TRBJ1-4; TRBD1 matches at 9 bases. Germline lookup yields CDR1 SGHRS and CDR2 YFSETQ. The ends lost 3 bases at V and 5 bases at J; junction bases unmatched: 5. This CDR3 has 15 amino acids. The CDR3 nucleotides are TGCGCCAGCAGCTCCGGGACAGGGTGGAATGAAAAACTGTTTTTT. Encoded protein: CASSSGTGWNEKLFF.

This clone was observed a single time. The J gene is TRBJ1-1, the V gene TRBV21-1; the table assigns TRBD1, which was not confirmed against the DNA. TRBV21-1 is noted as a pseudogene. This CDR3 contains 15 residues. CDR3 bases: TGTGCCAGCAGCAAACCTAAGACAGGGAACACTGAAGCTTTCTTT. Encoded protein: CASSKPKTGNTEAFF.

This rearrangement joins TRBV6-1 to TRBJ2-2; 10 nucleotides agree with TRBD2. The CDR3 is 17 residues long. Trimming cost V 4 bases and J 7 bases; bases outside gene matches: 12. Per germline, CDR1 MNHNS and CDR2 SASEGT. The CDR3 DNA sequence: TGTGCCAGCAGTGTGTTGCTAGCGGGGGAATTCGGCGGGGAGCTGTTTTTT. The encoded protein is CASSVLLAGEFGGELFF.

This clone ranks as medium-sized. This chain uses TRBV5-4 with TRBJ2-5, with TRBD1 identical over 8 bases. In germline, CDR1 is SGHNT, CDR2 YYREEE (reference sequence). The V and J ends lost 0 bases and 4 bases, in that order; junction bases with no gene match: 8. The CDR3 extends over 16 amino acids. Written as DNA, the CDR3 is TGTGCCAGCAGCTTGGGAGGACAGGGTGGTCGAGAGACCCAGTACTTC. Residues: CASSLGGQGGRETQYF.

This clone was seen a handful of times. The chain joins TRBV5-1 to TRBJ2-1, with 7 bases aligning to TRBD2. V lost 5 bases to trimming and J lost 6 bases; unmatched junction nucleotides: 8. The CDR3 covers 14 residues. Per the germline V gene, CDR1 is SGHRS and CDR2 is YFSETQ. In DNA form, the CDR3 reads TGCGCCAGCAGTTGGACTAGGGAGGGCAATGAGCAGTTCTTC. Protein sequence: CASSWTREGNEQFF.